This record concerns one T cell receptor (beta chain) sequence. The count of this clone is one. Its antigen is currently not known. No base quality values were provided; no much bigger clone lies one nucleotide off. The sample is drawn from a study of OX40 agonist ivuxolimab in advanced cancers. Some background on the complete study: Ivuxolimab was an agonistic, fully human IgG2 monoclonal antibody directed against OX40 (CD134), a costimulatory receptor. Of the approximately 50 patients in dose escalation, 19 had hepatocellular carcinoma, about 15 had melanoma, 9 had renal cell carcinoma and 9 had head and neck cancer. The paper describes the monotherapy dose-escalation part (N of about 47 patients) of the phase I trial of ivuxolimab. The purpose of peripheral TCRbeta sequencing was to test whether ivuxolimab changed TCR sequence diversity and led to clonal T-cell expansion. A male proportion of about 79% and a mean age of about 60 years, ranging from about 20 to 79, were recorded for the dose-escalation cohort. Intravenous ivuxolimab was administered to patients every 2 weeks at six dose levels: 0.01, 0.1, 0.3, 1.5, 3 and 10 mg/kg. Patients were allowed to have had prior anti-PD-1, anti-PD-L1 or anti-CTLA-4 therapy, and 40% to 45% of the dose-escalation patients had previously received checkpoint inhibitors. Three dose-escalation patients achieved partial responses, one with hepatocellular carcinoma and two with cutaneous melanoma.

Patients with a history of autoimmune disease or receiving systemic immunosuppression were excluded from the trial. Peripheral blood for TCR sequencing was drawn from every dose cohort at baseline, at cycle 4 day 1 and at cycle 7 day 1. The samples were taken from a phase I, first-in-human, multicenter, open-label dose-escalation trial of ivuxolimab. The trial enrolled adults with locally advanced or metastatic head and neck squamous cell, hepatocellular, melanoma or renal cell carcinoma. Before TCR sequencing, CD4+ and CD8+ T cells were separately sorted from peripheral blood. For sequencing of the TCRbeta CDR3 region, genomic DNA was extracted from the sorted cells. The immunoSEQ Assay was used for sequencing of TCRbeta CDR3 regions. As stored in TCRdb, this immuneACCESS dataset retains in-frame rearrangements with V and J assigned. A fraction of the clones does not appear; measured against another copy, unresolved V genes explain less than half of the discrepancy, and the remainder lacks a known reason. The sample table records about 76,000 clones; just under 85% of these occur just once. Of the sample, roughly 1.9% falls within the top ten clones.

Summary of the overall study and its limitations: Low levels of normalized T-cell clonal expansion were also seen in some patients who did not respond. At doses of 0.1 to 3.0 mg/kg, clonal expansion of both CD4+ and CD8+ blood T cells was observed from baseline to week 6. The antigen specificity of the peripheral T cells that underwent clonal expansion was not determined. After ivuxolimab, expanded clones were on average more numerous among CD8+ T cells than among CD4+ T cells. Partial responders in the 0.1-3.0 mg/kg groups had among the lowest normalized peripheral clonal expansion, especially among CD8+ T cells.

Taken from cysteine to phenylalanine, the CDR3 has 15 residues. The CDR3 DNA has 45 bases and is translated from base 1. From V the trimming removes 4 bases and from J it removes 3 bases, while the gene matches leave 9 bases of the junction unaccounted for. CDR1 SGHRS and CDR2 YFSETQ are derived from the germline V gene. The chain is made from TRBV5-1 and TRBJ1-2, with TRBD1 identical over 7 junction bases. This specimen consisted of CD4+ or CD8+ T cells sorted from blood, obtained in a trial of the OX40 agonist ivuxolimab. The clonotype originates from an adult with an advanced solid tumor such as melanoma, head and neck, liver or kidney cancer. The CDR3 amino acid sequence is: CASSASGQIYYGYTF. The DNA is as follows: TGCGCCAGCAGCGCTTCGGGACAGATCTACTATGGCTACACCTTC.